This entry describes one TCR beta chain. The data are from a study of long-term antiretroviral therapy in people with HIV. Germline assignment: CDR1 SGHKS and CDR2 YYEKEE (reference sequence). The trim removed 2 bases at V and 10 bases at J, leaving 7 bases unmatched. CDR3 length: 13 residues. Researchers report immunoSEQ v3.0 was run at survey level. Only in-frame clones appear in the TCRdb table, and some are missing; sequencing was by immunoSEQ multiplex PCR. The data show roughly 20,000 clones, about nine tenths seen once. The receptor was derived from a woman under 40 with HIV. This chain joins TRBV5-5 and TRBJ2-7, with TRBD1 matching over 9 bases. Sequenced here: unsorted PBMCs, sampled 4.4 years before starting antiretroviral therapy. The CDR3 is CASSLNRDRAQYF. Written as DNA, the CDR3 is TGTGCCAGCAGCTTAAACCGGGACAGGGCTCAGTACTTC.